The subject of this entry is one TCR beta chain. In the study's own analysis: Reference gene primers were amplified, and this amplification served to estimate nucleated cell counts. Method: immunoSEQ multiplex PCR; TCRdb's copy keeps in-frame clones and lacks some. The V and J calls and clone size come from that table; D and trimming were worked out from the DNA. The sample has about 78,000 clones; 80% to 95% are singletons. These data originate in a study of blood T cell repertoires in COVID-19. Study summary: Acute-phase and convalescent COVID-19 samples originated in the United States, Italy and Spain. The analysed material was cDNA or gDNA that came from T cells, B-cell-depleted T cells, or PBMCs.

This CDR3 spans 13 amino acids. V was pared by 3 bases and J by 4 bases, with 9 bases between. Germline CDR1 reads GTSNPN; CDR2 reads SVGIG (reference sequence). The chain uses TRBV30 and TRBJ2-2; no clear D gene. The sequence was collected from a woman aged 50 to 60 in a cohort sampled during active COVID-19. Sequences were obtained from peripheral blood. CDR3 DNA: TGTGCCTGGAGCACGGGTGCCACCGGGGAGCTGTTTTTT. Encoded protein: CAWSTGATGELFF.